A selection of T cell receptor beta chains follows, all from one sample in a study of blood T cell repertoires in COVID-19. Only in-frame clones appear in the TCRdb table, and some are missing; sequencing was by immunoSEQ multiplex PCR. The data hold some 30,000 clones, with roughly 84% observed a single time. The sample taken for sequencing was peripheral blood. The receptors were sampled from a man older than 75 with active COVID-19. Both conserved end residues are part of each CDR3. Each record gives: D gene, V gene, J gene, CDR3 DNA, CDR3 protein. D genes are given only for firm matches.

.	TRBV6-2/TRBV6-3	TRBJ2-7	TGTGCCAGCAGTTACGGGGCTAGCTCCTACGAGCAGTACTTC	CASSYGASSYEQYF
TRBD2	TRBV19	TRBJ2-2	TGTGCCAGTAGAAGCGGGGGGGACACCGGGGAGCTGTTTTTT	CASRSGGDTGELFF
.	TRBV5-1	TRBJ2-2	TGCGCCAGCAGCAGTTTTAGACAGCCCACCGGGGAGCTGTTTTTT	CASSSFRQPTGELFF
.	TRBV6-5	TRBJ1-6	TGTGCCAGCAGTTACCCGAGTTCCGGTTTCAATTCACCCCTCCACTTT	CASSYPSSGFNSPLHF
TRBD2	TRBV7-6	TRBJ2-1	TGTGCCAGCAGCTCCGTAGCGGGGGCCGTGAGCAATGAGCAGTTCTTC	CASSSVAGAVSNEQFF
TRBD1	TRBV27	TRBJ2-7	TGTGCCAGCCGGACAGGTAGTGTCTCCGAGCAGTACTTC	CASRTGSVSEQYF
TRBD2	TRBV10-3	TRBJ2-1	TGTGCCATCAGAGGGACTAGCGGGGGGAATGAGCAGTTCTTC	CAIRGTSGGNEQFF
TRBD1	TRBV5-1	TRBJ1-4	TGCGCCAGCAGCCGCCAGACAGGGGGGACAACTAATGAAAAACTGTTTTTT	CASSRQTGGTTNEKLFF
.	TRBV19	TRBJ1-5	TGTGCCAGTAGTCTAGGGCGGTGGAGCAATCAGCCCCAGCATTTT	CASSLGRWSNQPQHF
TRBD2	TRBV6-5	TRBJ2-7	TGTGCCAGCAGGCAGACTAGCGGCAGCTCCTACGAGCAGTACTTC	CASRQTSGSSYEQYF
.	TRBV3-1/TRBV3-2	TRBJ1-1	TGTGCCAGCAGCCAAGCCTGGACTGACGCTGAAGCTTTCTTT	CASSQAWTDAEAFF
.	TRBV6-2/TRBV6-3	TRBJ2-6	TGTGCCAGCAGTTACCAGGGGCGAGGGGCCAACGTCCTGACTTTC	CASSYQGRGANVLTF
.	TRBV5-1	TRBJ1-2	TGCGCCAGTAGCCTCGGCAGGGTCTATGGCTACACCTTC	CASSLGRVYGYTF
.	TRBV6-6	TRBJ1-1	TGTGCCAGCAGCTCACGAGGTAGGGGGAACACTGAAGCTTTCTTT	CASSSRGRGNTEAFF
.	TRBV5-6	TRBJ1-1	TGTGCCAGCAGCCTCCGCCGGAGGGGAAGCACTGAAGCTTTCTTT	CASSLRRRGSTEAFF
.	TRBV6-1	TRBJ2-7	TGTGCCAGCAGTGAAGCGCTCAGGGACGAGCAGTACTTC	CASSEALRDEQYF
TRBD1	TRBV5-6	TRBJ1-3	TGTGCCAGCAGCTTGGGTTGGACAGGGACAAGGTCTGGAAACACCATATATTTT	CASSLGWTGTRSGNTIYF
.	TRBV12-3/TRBV12-4	TRBJ1-2	TGTGCCAGCAGTTCCCGGGAAACCTCTGGCTACACCTTC	CASSSRETSGYTF
.	TRBV4-2	TRBJ2-3	TGTGCCAGCAGCCAAGGCAGCGCGAAGAGCACAGATACGCAGTATTTT	CASSQGSAKSTDTQYF
.	TRBV15	TRBJ2-7	TGTGCCACCAGCAGAGATTTGGGGGCAGGACAGTACTTC	CATSRDLGAGQYF
.	TRBV6-4	TRBJ1-6	TGTGCCAGCAGTGACTCAGCGGGGGTTGGTTCACCCCTCCACTTT	CASSDSAGVGSPLHF
.	TRBV6-5	TRBJ1-1	TGTGCCAGCATGGGGGTGGGAGGGAACACTGAAGCTTTCTTT	CASMGVGGNTEAFF